The entry below describes one TCR beta chain. Generated by immunoSEQ multiplex PCR, the TCRdb table keeps only in-frame clones and is missing some. The sample lists tens of thousands of clones, about 95% seen once, with less than 0.3% in the top ten. The sample belongs to a study of technical replicates of blood from four donors. Sample: T cells isolated from PBMCs. The receptor was isolated from a human donor in good health.

Here the CDR3 reads CASSLVAGGTYEQYF. The CDR3 bases are TGTGCCAGCAGCTTAGTTGCCGGGGGGACCTACGAGCAGTACTTC. The rearrangement uses TRBV7-2 and TRBJ2-7; 7 bases map to TRBD2. Germline CDR1 is SGHTA and CDR2 is FQGNSA. CDR3 length: 15 amino acids. V trimming: 1 base; J trimming: 2 bases; junction bases outside the gene matches: 5.